Listed below are T cell receptor beta chains from one sample, sequenced in a study of cytomegalovirus exposure and HLA in healthy donors. Sequencing was performed with immunoSEQ multiplex PCR; in TCRdb, only in-frame clones are kept and a portion is missing. The sample contains about 150,000 clones, over 60% of which appear only once. The sequenced material came from PBMCs. These receptors came from a woman under 30 in good health and CMV-seronegative. Both conserved end residues are part of each CDR3. The D gene is left open where the match is weak. Clone size is stated in some rows and not others, as once, few, many or a class when expanded.

v_gene: TRBV6-5
abundance: -
d_gene: -
j_gene: TRBJ2-3
CDR3aa: CASSYGRRADTQYF
CDR3nt: TGTGCCAGCAGTTACGGGCGGAGGGCCGATACGCAGTATTTT

v_gene: TRBV30
abundance: few
d_gene: TRBD1
j_gene: TRBJ2-3
CDR3aa: CAWEEYGQGADTQYF
CDR3nt: TGTGCCTGGGAAGAGTACGGACAGGGTGCAGATACGCAGTATTTT

v_gene: TRBV9
abundance: -
d_gene: -
j_gene: TRBJ2-1
CDR3aa: CASSTTPFGTLFDEQFF
CDR3nt: TGTGCCAGCAGCACGACCCCCTTCGGGACTTTGTTCGATGAGCAGTTCTTC

v_gene: TRBV4-1
abundance: -
d_gene: -
j_gene: TRBJ1-5
CDR3aa: CASSLTGETEQPQHF
CDR3nt: TGCGCCAGCAGCTTAACGGGGGAGACCGAACAGCCCCAGCATTTT

v_gene: TRBV5-4
abundance: -
d_gene: TRBD2
j_gene: TRBJ2-3
CDR3aa: CASSQGLSGLTDTQYF
CDR3nt: TGTGCCAGCAGCCAAGGACTTAGCGGGTTAACAGATACGCAGTATTTT

v_gene: TRBV7-9
abundance: -
d_gene: TRBD1
j_gene: TRBJ1-1
CDR3aa: CASSLTGATEAFF
CDR3nt: TGTGCCAGCAGCTTAACAGGGGCCACTGAAGCTTTCTTT

v_gene: TRBV18
abundance: -
d_gene: TRBD1
j_gene: TRBJ1-3
CDR3aa: CASSRDSSGNTIYF
CDR3nt: TGTGCCAGCTCACGGGACAGCTCTGGAAACACCATATATTTT

v_gene: TRBV27
abundance: -
d_gene: -
j_gene: TRBJ1-1
CDR3aa: CASSRGTSEAFF
CDR3nt: TGTGCCAGCAGTCGGGGGACTTCTGAAGCTTTCTTT

v_gene: TRBV19
abundance: -
d_gene: TRBD1
j_gene: TRBJ2-1
CDR3aa: CASRKGQGTAYNEQFF
CDR3nt: TGTGCCAGTAGGAAGGGACAGGGGACCGCCTACAATGAGCAGTTCTTC

v_gene: TRBV14
abundance: -
d_gene: -
j_gene: TRBJ1-3
CDR3aa: CASSTCLSCGNTIYF
CDR3nt: TGTGCCAGCAGCACTTGCCTCTCCTGTGGAAACACCATATATTTT

v_gene: TRBV7-6
abundance: -
d_gene: -
j_gene: TRBJ1-3
CDR3aa: CASSTSRQAGNTIYF
CDR3nt: TGTGCCAGCAGCACCTCCAGACAGGCTGGAAACACCATATATTTT

v_gene: TRBV6-1
abundance: -
d_gene: TRBD1
j_gene: TRBJ1-4
CDR3aa: CASSLPGTGVEKLFF
CDR3nt: TGTGCCAGCAGTTTACCCGGGACAGGGGTTGAAAAACTGTTTTTT

v_gene: TRBV19
abundance: -
d_gene: -
j_gene: TRBJ1-3
CDR3aa: CASSAAGWSSGNTIYF
CDR3nt: TGTGCCAGTAGCGCCGCGGGTTGGAGCTCTGGAAACACCATATATTTT

v_gene: TRBV2
abundance: -
d_gene: TRBD2
j_gene: TRBJ2-3
CDR3aa: CASSESTAGRETDTQYF
CDR3nt: TGTGCCAGCAGTGAATCGACCGCAGGGAGGGAGACAGATACGCAGTATTTT

v_gene: TRBV5-1
abundance: -
d_gene: -
j_gene: TRBJ1-2
CDR3aa: CASKAHGRDTGYTF
CDR3nt: TGCGCCAGCAAGGCCCACGGCAGAGACACGGGCTACACCTTC

v_gene: TRBV2
abundance: -
d_gene: -
j_gene: TRBJ2-1
CDR3aa: CASSYGMGPYNEQFF
CDR3nt: TGTGCCAGCAGCTACGGTATGGGGCCGTACAATGAGCAGTTCTTC

v_gene: TRBV6-4
abundance: -
d_gene: TRBD1
j_gene: TRBJ2-6
CDR3aa: CASSATEGGDGANVLTF
CDR3nt: TGTGCCAGCAGCGCAACCGAAGGGGGCGACGGGGCCAACGTCCTGACTTTC

v_gene: TRBV7-9
abundance: few
d_gene: -
j_gene: TRBJ2-5
CDR3aa: CASSSLALAETQYF
CDR3nt: TGTGCCAGCAGCTCCCTAGCCTTGGCAGAGACCCAGTACTTC

v_gene: TRBV4-3
abundance: -
d_gene: -
j_gene: TRBJ1-4
CDR3aa: CASSQEGGGGEKLFF
CDR3nt: TGCGCCAGCAGCCAAGAAGGGGGGGGCGGCGAAAAACTGTTTTTT

v_gene: TRBV11-3
abundance: -
d_gene: -
j_gene: TRBJ1-1
CDR3aa: CASSPNREGPNTEAFF
CDR3nt: TGTGCCAGCAGCCCAAACAGGGAAGGGCCGAACACTGAAGCTTTCTTT

v_gene: TRBV5-6
abundance: -
d_gene: TRBD1
j_gene: TRBJ2-3
CDR3aa: CASRSGQVSDTQYF
CDR3nt: TGTGCCAGCCGGTCGGGACAGGTTTCAGATACGCAGTATTTT

v_gene: TRBV6-5
abundance: few
d_gene: TRBD2
j_gene: TRBJ2-7
CDR3aa: CASSLADEQYF
CDR3nt: TGTGCCAGCAGTCTAGCGGACGAGCAGTACTTC

v_gene: TRBV27
abundance: -
d_gene: -
j_gene: TRBJ2-5
CDR3aa: CASSLVRSRETQYF
CDR3nt: TGTGCCAGCAGTTTAGTAAGGAGTAGAGAGACCCAGTACTTC

v_gene: TRBV11-2
abundance: -
d_gene: -
j_gene: TRBJ1-6
CDR3aa: CASSPRESSPLHF
CDR3nt: TGTGCCAGCAGCCCTAGAGAGAGTTCACCCCTCCACTTT

v_gene: TRBV9
abundance: -
d_gene: TRBD1
j_gene: TRBJ1-2
CDR3aa: CASSDHRDSYNYGYTF
CDR3nt: TGTGCCAGCAGCGACCATAGGGACAGCTACAACTATGGCTACACCTTC

v_gene: TRBV27
abundance: -
d_gene: TRBD2
j_gene: TRBJ2-1
CDR3aa: CASSPRGGRAHEQFF
CDR3nt: TGTGCCAGCAGTCCCAGGGGCGGGAGGGCCCATGAGCAGTTCTTC

v_gene: TRBV29-1
abundance: -
d_gene: -
j_gene: TRBJ1-5
CDR3aa: CSVSGQNSNQPQHF
CDR3nt: TGCAGCGTTTCTGGACAGAATAGCAATCAGCCCCAGCATTTT

v_gene: TRBV19
abundance: -
d_gene: -
j_gene: TRBJ2-1
CDR3aa: CASSVGANLHNEQFF
CDR3nt: TGTGCCAGTAGTGTAGGGGCGAATTTACACAATGAGCAGTTCTTC

v_gene: TRBV9
abundance: -
d_gene: TRBD1
j_gene: TRBJ2-3
CDR3aa: CASSVMGQSTDTQYF
CDR3nt: TGTGCCAGCAGCGTAATGGGACAGAGCACAGATACGCAGTATTTT

v_gene: TRBV7-9
abundance: -
d_gene: -
j_gene: TRBJ2-2
CDR3aa: CASPFLTGELFF
CDR3nt: TGTGCCAGCCCGTTTCTTACCGGGGAGCTGTTTTTT

v_gene: TRBV7-9
abundance: -
d_gene: -
j_gene: TRBJ1-4
CDR3aa: CASSLVGSTNEKLFF
CDR3nt: TGTGCCAGCAGCTTAGTGGGCTCAACTAATGAAAAACTGTTTTTT

v_gene: TRBV7-6
abundance: -
d_gene: TRBD1
j_gene: TRBJ2-2
CDR3aa: CASRQGAQNTGELFF
CDR3nt: TGTGCCAGCAGGCAGGGGGCGCAGAACACCGGGGAGCTGTTTTTT

v_gene: TRBV10-3
abundance: -
d_gene: TRBD1
j_gene: TRBJ1-6
CDR3aa: CAIRPGTGDNSPLHF
CDR3nt: TGTGCCATCAGACCCGGGACAGGGGATAATTCACCCCTCCACTTT

v_gene: TRBV4-1
abundance: few
d_gene: -
j_gene: TRBJ2-2
CDR3aa: CASSQVSRAGELFF
CDR3nt: TGTGCCAGCAGCCAAGTTTCGAGGGCCGGGGAGCTGTTTTTT

v_gene: TRBV11-3
abundance: -
d_gene: -
j_gene: TRBJ1-1
CDR3aa: CASKRGGENTEAFF
CDR3nt: TGTGCCAGCAAAAGAGGGGGGGAGAACACTGAAGCTTTCTTT